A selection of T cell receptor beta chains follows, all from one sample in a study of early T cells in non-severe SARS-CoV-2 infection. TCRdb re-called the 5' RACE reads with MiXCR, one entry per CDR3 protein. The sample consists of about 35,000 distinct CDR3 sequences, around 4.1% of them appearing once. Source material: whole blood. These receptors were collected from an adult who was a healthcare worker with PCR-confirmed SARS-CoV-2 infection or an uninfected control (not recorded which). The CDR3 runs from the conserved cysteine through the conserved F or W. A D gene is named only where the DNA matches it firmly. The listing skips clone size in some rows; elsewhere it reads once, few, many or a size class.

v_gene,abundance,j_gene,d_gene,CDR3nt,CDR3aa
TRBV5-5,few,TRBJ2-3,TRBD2,TGTGCCAGCAGCCGCAGGACTAGCGTCCAATCAACAGATACGCAGTATTTT,CASSRRTSVQSTDTQYF
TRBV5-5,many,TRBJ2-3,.,TGTGCCAGCAGCTTGGGTTTCGGCACAGATACGCAGTATTTT,CASSLGFGTDTQYF
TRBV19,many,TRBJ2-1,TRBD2,TGTGCCAGTAGTATTCGGACTAGCGGCTACAATGAGCAGTTCTTC,CASSIRTSGYNEQFF
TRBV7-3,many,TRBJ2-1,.,TGTGCCAGCAGCTTAAGACGGGGCGCAGCCTACAATGAGCAGTTCTTC,CASSLRRGAAYNEQFF
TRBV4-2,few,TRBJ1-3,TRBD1,TGTGCCAGCAGCCCGGACAGGGTCTCTGGAAACACCATATATTTT,CASSPDRVSGNTIYF
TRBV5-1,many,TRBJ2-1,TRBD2,TGCGCCAGCAGCTTGGGGAATAGCGGGGCTTACAATGAGCAGTTCTTC,CASSLGNSGAYNEQFF
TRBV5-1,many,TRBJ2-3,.,TGCGCCAGCAGCAACAGGGAAAGCACAGATACGCAGTATTTT,CASSNRESTDTQYF
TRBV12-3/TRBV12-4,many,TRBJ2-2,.,TGTGCCAGCACCGCCCGGTCGTTCGGCGGCGGGGAGCTGTTTTTT,CASTARSFGGGELFF
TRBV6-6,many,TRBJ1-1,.,TGTGCCAGCAGCCCAGCAGGGTCGGGAACTGAAGCTTTCTTT,CASSPAGSGTEAFF
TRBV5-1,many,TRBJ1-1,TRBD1,TGCGCCAGCAGCCTCTATGACAGGGACGAAGCTTTCTTT,CASSLYDRDEAFF
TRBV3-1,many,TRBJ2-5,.,TGTGCCAGCAGCCAAACATTCCAAGAGACCCAGTACTTC,CASSQTFQETQYF
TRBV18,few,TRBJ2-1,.,TGTGCCAGCTCACCACGGGGGTACAATGAGCAGTTCTTC,CASSPRGYNEQFF
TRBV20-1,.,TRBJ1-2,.,TGCAGTGCTAGAGATCCCGGGGGCTACACCTTC,CSARDPGGYTF
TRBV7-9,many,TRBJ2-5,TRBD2,TGTGCCAGCAGCTTAGGGACTAGCGGGAGAAAGACCCAGTACTTC,CASSLGTSGRKTQYF
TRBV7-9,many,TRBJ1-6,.,TGTGCCAGCAGCCAGACACGGGACGATTCACCCCTCCACTTT,CASSQTRDDSPLHF
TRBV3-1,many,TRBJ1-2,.,TGTGCCAGCAGTCCCTCTCAGGCCAGTCTCGCTGGCTACACCTTC,CASSPSQASLAGYTF
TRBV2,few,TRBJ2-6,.,TGTGCCAGCAGTGAGGCCCGGACCCCAGGGGCCAACGTCCTGACTTTC,CASSEARTPGANVLTF
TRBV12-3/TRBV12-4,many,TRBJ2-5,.,TGTGCCAGCAATCGAGAGGGAACGGGGCAAGAGACCCAGTACTTC,CASNREGTGQETQYF
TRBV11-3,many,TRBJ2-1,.,TGTGCCAGCAGCTTCCCTTTAGGAGAGCAGTTCTTC,CASSFPLGEQFF
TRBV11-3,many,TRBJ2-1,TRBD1,TGTGCCAGCAGCTTAGCGGGACAGGTGCCCTACAATGAGCAGTTCTTC,CASSLAGQVPYNEQFF